The 25 T cell receptor beta chains given below trace back to one sample, sequenced in a study of T cell clonotyping in hematopoietic cell transplantation. Some clones are missing from TCRdb's copy, which holds only in-frame ones; the method was immunoSEQ multiplex PCR. The profile shows about 9,400 clones, about three quarters of them singletons. The source was PBMCs, collected 180 days after allogeneic stem cell transplant. The source is a male patient in his thirties or forties who had an allogeneic stem cell transplant from a related donor, so the T cells may come from the graft donor. Some clones in this sample may be carry-over from other donors' samples.

This clone qualifies as hyperexpanded. Here the CDR3 DNA reads TGTGCCAGCAGCGGGACTAGCGGGGGCCCAGATACGCAGTATTTT. This translates into CASSGTSGGPDTQYF. The chain has TRBV7-9 and TRBJ2-3; 14 bases match TRBD2. Per germline, CDR1 SEHNR and CDR2 FQNEAQ (reference sequence). V lost 5 bases, J lost 4 bases, and 2 bases stayed unmatched. CDR3 length: 15 residues. The whole variable domain, filled in from reference TRBV7-9 and TRBJ2-3, reads DTGVSQNPRHKITKRGQNVTFRCDPISEHNRLYWYRQTLGQGPEFLTYFQNEAQLEKSRLLSDRFSAERPKGSFSTLEIQRTEQGDSAMYLCASSGTSGGPDTQYFGPGTRLTVL.

This clone has just one count. V usage is TRBV7-6 and J usage is TRBJ2-7; D remains unclear. The CDR3 is made up of 14 amino acids. Germline V gives CDR1 SGHVS, CDR2 FNYEAQ. V was cut by 5 bases and J by 5 bases, with 16 bases left in between. The CDR3 nucleotides read TGTGCCAGCAGCCCCTCTAGGGAATCGGACGAGCAGTACTTC. Amino acid sequence: CASSPSRESDEQYF. Looking up the rest from reference TRBV7-6 and TRBJ2-7 gives the full variable domain: GAGVSQSPRYKVTKRGQDVALRCDPISGHVSLYWYRQALGQGPEFLTYFNYEAQQDKSGLPNDRFSAERPEGSISTLTIQRTEQRDSAMYRCASSPSRESDEQYFGPGTRLTVT.

The chain is built from TRBV7-6 and TRBJ1-1; 7 nucleotides line up with TRBD1. This CDR3 region has 13 residues. V dropped 3 bases and J dropped 7; count of bases not matched to a gene: 5. The germline V gene has CDR1 SGHVS and CDR2 FNYEAQ. Here the CDR3 DNA reads TGTGCCAGCAGCTTCACAGGGGCGGGTGAAGCTTTCTTT. This sequence encodes CASSFTGAGEAFF.

The chain links TRBV5-1 to TRBJ2-7; D perhaps matches TRBD2 (5 bases). Trimming took off 2 bases at V and 0 bases at J, with 15 bases between the two ends. The CDR3 runs 16 residues. Germline V gene sequence: CDR1 SGHRS, CDR2 YFSETQ. The CDR3 DNA is TGCGCCAGCAGCTTTGGAGGCACTATCCTCTCCTACGAGCAGTACTTC. Its protein is CASSFGGTILSYEQYF. The full variable domain, in which reference TRBV5-1 and TRBJ2-7 provide the parts outside the CDR3, is KAGVTQTPRYLIKTRGQQVTLSCSPISGHRSVSWYQQTPGQGLQFLFEYFSETQRNKGNFPGRFSGRQFSNSRSEMNVSTLELGDSALYLCASSFGGTILSYEQYFGPGTRLTVT.

The chain carries TRBV5-1 and TRBJ2-7; 12 nucleotides agree with TRBD2. The CDR3 totals 16 residues. V trimming: 4 bases; J trimming: 3 bases; junction bases outside the gene matches: 8. Looked up from germline, CDR1 is SGHRS and CDR2 is YFSETQ. Here the CDR3 reads CASSPRTSGDNYEQYF. CDR3 nucleotide sequence: TGCGCCAGCAGCCCCCGGACTAGCGGGGATAACTACGAGCAGTACTTC.

This clone has just one count. The V and J genes are TRBV5-1 and TRBJ2-2; 9 nucleotides agree with TRBD2. Per the germline V gene, CDR1 is SGHRS and CDR2 is YFSETQ. The CDR3 extends over 16 amino acids. V dropped 4 bases and J dropped 3; count of bases not matched to a gene: 7. This CDR3 reads CASSPGTSTYTGELFF. The CDR3 DNA follows: TGCGCCAGCAGCCCCGGGACTAGCACTTACACCGGGGAGCTGTTTTTT.

This chain connects TRBV29-1 to TRBJ2-5; a weak D match, TRBD2 (7 bases). This CDR3 is 17 amino acids long. CDR1 and CDR2 from the germline V gene are SQVTM and ANQGSEA. Trimming pared 1 base from V and 4 bases from J, leaving 22 bases between. The CDR3 DNA is TGCAGCGTTGAAGGGAGGGTGCGGGGGCCCTCTCGAGAGACCCAGTACTTC. Its protein product is CSVEGRVRGPSRETQYF.

The CDR3 bases are TGCGCCAGCCCCTGGACAGGGAGGACTGAAGCTTTCTTT. It encodes CASPWTGRTEAFF. The chain employs TRBV10-1 and TRBJ1-1, with 8 bases identical to TRBD1. After removal of 8 bases from V and 5 bases from J, the junction contained 7 bases not matched to a gene. Per the germline V gene, CDR1 is WNHNN and CDR2 is SYGVQD (reference sequence). CDR3 length: 13 residues.

This clone was observed once. The chain joins TRBV9 to TRBJ2-5, with TRBD2 identical over 8 bases. Germline trimming cut 4 bases from V and 4 bases from J; bases unmatched to any gene: 18. This CDR3 is built from 18 residues. Germline CDR1 and CDR2: SGDLS and YYNGEE. CDR3: CASSPRGGGSWHSETQYF. The CDR3 DNA is TGTGCCAGCAGCCCTCGGGGGGGCGGGAGTTGGCATTCAGAGACCCAGTACTTC.

The chain uses TRBV4-2 and TRBJ1-4; D uncertain. The CDR3 contains 16 residues. The V gene's germline CDR1 is LGHNA and CDR2 YNFKEQ. Trimming cost V 3 bases and J 4 bases, with 15 bases left between them. As DNA, the CDR3 is TGTGCCAGCAGCCAGAGGATGACTGTCAATAATGAAAAACTGTTTTTT. The encoded protein is CASSQRMTVNNEKLFF.

There are a few counts of this clone. This chain links TRBV11-3 with TRBJ2-7; 8 nucleotides match TRBD1. This CDR3 contains 14 residues. With 1 base clipped from V and 6 bases from J, the junction kept 5 bases outside the gene matches. In germline, CDR1 is SGHNT, CDR2 YENEEA. CDR3 sequence (DNA): TGTGCCAGCAGCTTAGGCAGGGGGCGAAGCGAGCAGTACTTC. This sequence encodes CASSLGRGRSEQYF.

The CDR3 region is CASSALDLAGTGELFF. DNA of the CDR3: TGTGCCAGCAGCGCTTTAGACTTAGCGGGAACCGGGGAGCTGTTTTTT. The V gene is TRBV6-9, the J gene TRBJ2-2; 8 nucleotides align to TRBD2. CDR3 length: 16 residues. Germline assignment: CDR1 MNHGY and CDR2 SVAAGI. With 6 bases clipped from V and 5 bases from J, the junction kept 11 bases outside the gene matches.

This sequence joins TRBV5-1 and TRBJ1-1, with D uncertain. Germline lookup yields CDR1 SGHRS and CDR2 YFSETQ. CDR3 size: 14 residues. The V end was cut by 4 bases, the J end by 0 bases, with 10 bases between. This CDR3 reads CASSRAVMNTEAFF. CDR3 bases: TGCGCCAGCAGCCGGGCAGTAATGAACACTGAAGCTTTCTTT.

This clone was seen just once. The chain recombines TRBV5-4 with TRBJ1-2, with D unclear. The CDR3 runs 15 residues. V gave up 0 bases and J gave up 4 bases, with 13 bases separating them. Looked up from germline, CDR1 is SGHNT and CDR2 is YYREEE (reference sequence). The CDR3 reads CASSLDTSQSYGYTF. In DNA form, the CDR3 reads TGTGCCAGCAGCTTGGATACGTCGCAGTCCTATGGCTACACCTTC. Together with reference TRBV5-4 and TRBJ1-2, the CDR3 gives the full variable domain: ETGVTQSPTHLIKTRGQQVTLRCSSQSGHNTVSWYQQALGQGPQFIFQYYREEENGRGNFPPRFSGLQFPNYSSELNVNALELDDSALYLCASSLDTSQSYGYTFGSGTRLTVV.

The genes are TRBV25-1 and TRBJ2-7; TRBD1 might be the D (6 bases). CDR1 and CDR2 from the germline V gene are MGHDK and SYGVNS. The CDR3 consists of 16 residues. V was pared by 0 bases and J by 2 bases, with 14 bases between. The CDR3 DNA follows: TGTGCCAGCAGTGAATACTACAGGGTTGGTCCCTACGAGCAGTACTTC. It codes for CASSEYYRVGPYEQYF.

V is TRBV5-1 and J is TRBJ2-1, with D tentatively TRBD1 (6 bases). Deletions cut 2 bases from V and 7 bases from J, with 16 bases between. The V gene's germline CDR1 is SGHRS and CDR2 YFSETQ. The CDR3 has 15 residues. CDR3 coding DNA: TGCGCCAGCAGCTTCACTGTAGGGGGAGCTAATGAGCAGTTCTTC. This sequence encodes CASSFTVGGANEQFF. Combining the CDR3 with reference TRBV5-1 and TRBJ2-1 gives the whole variable domain KAGVTQTPRYLIKTRGQQVTLSCSPISGHRSVSWYQQTPGQGLQFLFEYFSETQRNKGNFPGRFSGRQFSNSRSEMNVSTLELGDSALYLCASSFTVGGANEQFFGPGTRLTVL.

V gene TRBV5-1 combines with J gene TRBJ1-1, with D uncertain. The CDR3 has 14 residues. Germline V gives CDR1 SGHRS, CDR2 YFSETQ. Between the trimmed V and J ends, which lost 2 bases and 1 base, there was a span of 9 bases. CDR3 sequence (DNA): TGCGCCAGCAGCTTTATTGCACAGAACACTGAAGCTTTCTTT. Its protein product is CASSFIAQNTEAFF. The full variable domain, completed using reference TRBV5-1 and TRBJ1-1, is KAGVTQTPRYLIKTRGQQVTLSCSPISGHRSVSWYQQTPGQGLQFLFEYFSETQRNKGNFPGRFSGRQFSNSRSEMNVSTLELGDSALYLCASSFIAQNTEAFFGQGTRLTVV.

V and J are TRBV5-4 and TRBJ1-4; the D gene is possibly TRBD1 (6 bases). Germline V lookup: CDR1 SGHNT, CDR2 YYREEE (reference sequence). V lost 4 bases and J 4 bases, leaving 14 bases between the germline ends. The CDR3 totals 15 residues. CDR3 in amino acids: CASSPTGDINEKLFF. The CDR3 region has the DNA TGTGCCAGCAGCCCGACAGGAGACATTAATGAAAAACTGTTTTTT.

The chain joins TRBV9 to TRBJ2-3, with D uncertain. Between the trimmed V and J ends, which lost 4 bases and 2 bases, there was a span of 5 bases. The CDR3 is 12 residues long. Germline values: CDR1 SGDLS, CDR2 YYNGEE. CDR3 loop: CASSWDTDTQYF. The DNA for the CDR3 is TGTGCCAGCAGCTGGGACACAGATACGCAGTATTTT. The full variable domain, completed using reference TRBV9 and TRBJ2-3, is DSGVTQTPKHLITATGQRVTLRCSPRSGDLSVYWYQQSLDQGLQFLIQYYNGEERAKGNILERFSAQQFPDLHSELNLSSLELGDSALYFCASSWDTDTQYFGPGTRLTVL.

In its sample, this clone was seen a few times. V and J are TRBV7-6 and TRBJ2-3; D is unclear. This CDR3 region has 13 residues. Per germline, CDR1 SGHVS and CDR2 FNYEAQ. V lost 1 base, J lost 1 base, and 3 bases lay in between. The CDR3: CASSLGRTDTQYF. DNA for the CDR3: TGTGCCAGCAGCTTAGGCCGCACAGATACGCAGTATTTT.

As for this clone: A read error may account for a junction end that differs from germline. This sequence joins TRBV25-1 and TRBJ2-5; the D gene is possibly TRBD1 (6 bases). This CDR3 has 12 amino acids. Germline V gene sequence: CDR1 MGHDK, CDR2 SYGVNS. For the CDR3, the DNA is TGTGCCAGCAGTGGACCCGGACAGCCTGGGGACTTC. Protein: CASSGPGQPGDF.

The rearrangement links TRBV6-5 to TRBJ1-1; D possibly corresponds to TRBD1 (5 bases). Trimming took 4 bases from V and 4 from J, leaving 13 bases between them. The CDR3 length is 14 residues. Looked up from germline, CDR1 is MNHEY and CDR2 is SVGAGI. The CDR3 DNA sequence: TGTGCCAGCAGTTTCGGGCTCGGGGCCACTGAAGCTTTCTTT. It specifies CASSFGLGATEAFF.

V is TRBV9 and J is TRBJ2-2, with D maybe TRBD1 (6 bases). V gave up 6 bases and J gave up 0 bases, with 15 bases separating them. The CDR3 sequence is 16 residues long. Germline V gene lookup returns CDR1 SGDLS and CDR2 YYNGEE. CDR3 DNA sequence: TGTGCCAGCACGGCCACAGGGCCCTCGAACACCGGGGAGCTGTTTTTT. It codes for CASTATGPSNTGELFF.

Judged by abundance, this clone is medium-sized. The chain employs TRBV5-1 and TRBJ1-1; D gene ambiguous. From germline, CDR1 is SGHRS and CDR2 YFSETQ. Deletions cut 5 bases from V and 1 base from J, with 9 bases between. The CDR3 is made up of 13 amino acids. The CDR3 sequence: CASSLSWNTEAFF. The CDR3 DNA follows: TGCGCCAGCAGTTTATCCTGGAACACTGAAGCTTTCTTT.

The chain uses TRBV13 and TRBJ1-1; 10 bases match TRBD1. In germline, CDR1 is PRHDT, CDR2 FYEKMQ (reference sequence). The CDR3 loop spans 17 amino acids. V gave up 5 bases and J gave up 6 bases; unmatched junction bases: 15. The DNA of the CDR3 is TGTGCCAGCAGCCAGGCGACAGGGGGCCCCCTCGGGGCTGAAGCTTTCTTT. It encodes CASSQATGGPLGAEAFF.